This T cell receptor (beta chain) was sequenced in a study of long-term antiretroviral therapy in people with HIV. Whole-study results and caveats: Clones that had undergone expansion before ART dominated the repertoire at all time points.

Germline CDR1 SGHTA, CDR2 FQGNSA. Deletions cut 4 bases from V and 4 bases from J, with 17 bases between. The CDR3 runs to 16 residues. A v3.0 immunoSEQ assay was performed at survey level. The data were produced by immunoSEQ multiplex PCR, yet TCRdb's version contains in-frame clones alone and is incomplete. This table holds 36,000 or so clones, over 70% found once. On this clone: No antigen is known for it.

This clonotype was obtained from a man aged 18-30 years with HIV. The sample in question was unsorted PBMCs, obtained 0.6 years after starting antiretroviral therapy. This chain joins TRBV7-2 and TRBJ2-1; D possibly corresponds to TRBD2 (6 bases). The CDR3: CASSSLGRPGYNEQFF. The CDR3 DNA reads TGTGCCAGCAGCTCCCTGGGGAGGCCGGGGTACAATGAGCAGTTCTTC.